These T cell receptor beta chains were read from a single sample in a study of T cells in localized non-small cell lung cancer. Assay used: immunoSEQ multiplex PCR; TCRdb lists only in-frame clones, some missing. The sample consists of approximately 23,000 clones, roughly nine tenths of them appearing once. The material sequenced was peripheral blood, taken before any cancer treatment. The source is a male donor at least 60 years old with stage I lung adenocarcinoma. Each CDR3 is given with its conserved first and last residue. D genes are given only for firm matches. The size field is filled for only some rows; it gives once, few, many or a size class.

D	V	length	J	size	CDR3	DNA
NA	TRBV19	14	TRBJ2-3	once	CASSIEKQVFTQYF	TGTGCCAGTAGTATAGAGAAACAGGTCTTTACGCAGTATTTT
NA	TRBV7-2	11	TRBJ2-4	NA	CASSLLGAPIF	TGTGCCAGCAGCTTATTGGGGGCTCCGATCTTC
NA	TRBV18	14	TRBJ1-5	NA	CASSPGSINQPQHF	TGTGCCAGCTCACCAGGGTCCATCAATCAGCCCCAGCATTTT
TRBD1	TRBV7-8	13	TRBJ1-1	few	CASNRGMNTEAFF	TGTGCCAGCAACAGGGGTATGAACACTGAAGCTTTCTTT
TRBD1	TRBV11-2	15	TRBJ1-1	NA	CASSSGQGRGTEAFF	TGTGCCAGCAGCTCCGGACAGGGAAGGGGCACTGAAGCTTTCTTT
NA	TRBV14	15	TRBJ1-6	NA	CASSQSSSYNSPLHF	TGTGCCAGCAGCCAGTCCAGCTCCTATAATTCACCCCTCCACTTT
NA	TRBV2	12	TRBJ2-7	NA	CASSELFYEQYF	TGTGCCAGCAGTGAGCTATTTTACGAGCAGTACTTC
TRBD2	TRBV7-2	18	TRBJ2-1	few	CASSLVASGSTSYNEQFF	TGTGCCAGCAGCTTAGTGGCTAGCGGGAGTACCTCCTACAATGAGCAGTTCTTC
TRBD1	TRBV5-6	13	TRBJ1-2	NA	CASSTGTDYGYTF	TGTGCCAGCAGCACCGGGACAGACTATGGCTACACCTTC
NA	TRBV29-1	14	TRBJ1-1	NA	CSAPHRLGGTEAFF	TGCAGCGCCCCTCACCGACTGGGCGGGACTGAAGCTTTCTTT
TRBD1	TRBV29-1	14	TRBJ2-1	NA	CSVDGTGAYNEQFF	TGCAGCGTTGATGGGACAGGGGCCTACAATGAGCAGTTCTTC
NA	TRBV6-5	15	TRBJ2-1	NA	CASSFPGTFTNEQFF	TGTGCCAGCAGTTTCCCGGGGACTTTCACAAATGAGCAGTTCTTC
NA	TRBV30	13	TRBJ2-7	few	CAWSVVEGYEQYF	TGTGCCTGGAGTGTAGTCGAAGGGTACGAGCAGTACTTC
TRBD1	TRBV19	15	TRBJ1-1	NA	CASTRGTGINTEAFF	TGTGCCAGTACCAGAGGGACAGGCATAAACACTGAAGCTTTCTTT
TRBD1	TRBV6-9	11	TRBJ2-3	NA	CASSGQGEQYF	TGTGCCAGCAGTGGACAGGGGGAGCAGTATTTT
TRBD1	TRBV7-8	17	TRBJ2-5	NA	CASSFTEPQGAGETQYF	TGTGCCAGCAGCTTTACCGAACCACAGGGGGCTGGAGAGACCCAGTACTTC
TRBD1	TRBV2	13	TRBJ1-2	NA	CASRDDRVDGYTF	TGTGCCAGCAGAGATGACAGGGTAGATGGCTACACCTTC
NA	TRBV7-2	13	TRBJ1-2	NA	CASSLHSNYGYTF	TGTGCCAGCAGCTTACATTCCAACTATGGCTACACCTTC
NA	TRBV5-4	15	TRBJ1-2	NA	CASNYLTTGRDGYTF	TGTGCCAGCAACTACCTAACGACAGGAAGGGATGGCTACACCTTC
NA	TRBV30	16	TRBJ1-5	NA	CAWSNPGRGSNQPQHF	TGTGCCTGGAGTAATCCGGGACGAGGGAGCAATCAGCCCCAGCATTTT
NA	TRBV5-6	12	TRBJ2-1	NA	CASSTPLTEQFF	TGTGCCAGCAGCACACCACTAACTGAGCAGTTCTTC
TRBD2	TRBV5-1	15	TRBJ2-3	NA	CASGALAGGTDTQYF	TGCGCCAGCGGTGCGCTAGCGGGGGGCACAGATACGCAGTATTTT
NA	TRBV10-3	13	TRBJ1-4	NA	CAISEGDDEKLFF	TGTGCCATCAGTGAGGGGGACGATGAAAAACTGTTTTTT
NA	TRBV5-5	14	TRBJ2-7	few	CASSLGRNTYEQYF	TGTGCCAGCAGCTTGGGAAGGAATACCTACGAGCAGTACTTC